This is a list of T cell receptor beta chains from one sample in a study of blood T cells in healthy people across ages. One entry per CDR3 protein results from TCRdb running MiXCR on the 5' RACE reads. The repertoire consists of nearly 800,000 distinct CDR3 sequences, with more than 20% occurring once and the leading ten covering 3% to 4%. In addition, the sample was reused for a study of T cells of mothers and their children.

Sequences were obtained from blood. These TCRs come from a boy aged 5-17 years in good health. Both conserved end residues are trimmed from each CDR3.

J,V,CDR3
TRBJ2-7,TRBV25-1,ASMGLAGSYEQY
TRBJ2-5,TRBV29-1,SVAEGGETQY
TRBJ2-1,TRBV7-9,ASSLTVGGGGPNEQF
TRBJ2-1,TRBV7-2,ASSPTTLRGGRF
TRBJ1-2,TRBV7-9,ASSSGISYGYS
TRBJ1-1,TRBV7-6,AGSRLGADEAF
TRBJ2-7,TRBV5-1,ASSLTTSDSYEQY
TRBJ1-2,TRBV7-2,ASSLRSTGTGYGYT
TRBJ2-5,TRBV7-2,ASSPGARQETQY
TRBJ1-2,TRBV20-1,SARVLGQGNYGYT
TRBJ2-2,TRBV5-5,ASSFYGLAGDTGELF
TRBJ2-7,TRBV11-1,ASSLTGHEQY
TRBJ1-4,TRBV4-3,ASSQGHAGDEKLF
TRBJ2-7,TRBV28,ASSPLGTGESYEQY
TRBJ2-2,TRBV29-1,SVESGGQNTGELF
TRBJ2-1,TRBV29-1,SVEDLQGTGAAYNEQF
TRBJ1-2,TRBV29-1,SVGADGYGYT
TRBJ2-5,TRBV7-8,ASSSDRRTEETRY
TRBJ2-7,TRBV27,ASSSIGNYEQY
TRBJ2-7,TRBV6-5,ASSSRERAYEQY
TRBJ2-5,TRBV24-1,ATSGGGQGEETQY
TRBJ2-5,TRBV5-1,ASSWAPGQAKETQY
.,TRBV20-1,SARGVAGGKYNEQF
.,TRBV29-1,SVSGTSGGGEQF
TRBJ2-5,TRBV4-3,ASSQEGDDGETQY
TRBJ2-6,TRBV4-2,ASSPQPSYDRDGANVLT
TRBJ1-4,TRBV7-6,ASSPRDRPSTNEKLF
TRBJ2-7,TRBV18,ASSPSQGSSYEQY
TRBJ1-2,TRBV20-1,SARDRGRTRLSGYT
TRBJ2-5,TRBV28,ASSKTVGVVEQY
TRBJ2-3,TRBV5-6,ASSRTRNTQY
.,TRBV6-2/TRBV6-3,ASRTPALSYEQY
TRBJ1-5,TRBV5-1,ASSLDNNQPQH
TRBJ1-2,TRBV29-1,SVYPQGEYGYT
TRBJ2-5,TRBV9,ASSVGAGGETQY
TRBJ2-3,TRBV30,AWSPPVPRVDTQY
TRBJ2-4,TRBV7-9,ASSFGTGFENIQY
TRBJ2-3,TRBV18,ASSPPADTQY
TRBJ2-7,TRBV27,ASSFLGRQQY
TRBJ2-7,TRBV4-3,ASSQDSRGPYEQN
TRBJ2-1,TRBV28,ASSFDLPYNEQF
TRBJ1-6,TRBV6-5,ASRAGTGRNSPLH
TRBJ2-3,TRBV7-9,VSSPPGASTDTQY
TRBJ2-3,TRBV7-9,ASSLSSTEADTQY
TRBJ2-5,TRBV3-1,ASSQEYYPSGEETQY
TRBJ2-3,TRBV7-3,ASSLWSGGSSDTDTQY
TRBJ1-3,TRBV1,TSSQDRGASGNTIY
TRBJ1-5,TRBV30,AWSVLDRDNQPQH
TRBJ1-1,TRBV5-1,ASRSGATRGTEAF
TRBJ2-3,TRBV28,ASSSVGSGRASPDTQY
TRBJ2-7,TRBV12-5,ASGGDGLYEQY
TRBJ2-7,TRBV9,ASSALGDSSREQY
TRBJ1-2,TRBV20-1,SARTAGAYGYT
TRBJ2-5,TRBV12-3/TRBV12-4,ASSKKGLASEWETQY
TRBJ2-3,TRBV29-1,SVEDQGRADTQY
TRBJ2-2,TRBV5-6,ASSFLGRGELF
TRBJ2-5,TRBV20-1,SAKGVDSMGETQY
TRBJ1-1,TRBV29-1,SVERGNTEAF
TRBJ1-5,TRBV27,ASSGGGYSQPQH